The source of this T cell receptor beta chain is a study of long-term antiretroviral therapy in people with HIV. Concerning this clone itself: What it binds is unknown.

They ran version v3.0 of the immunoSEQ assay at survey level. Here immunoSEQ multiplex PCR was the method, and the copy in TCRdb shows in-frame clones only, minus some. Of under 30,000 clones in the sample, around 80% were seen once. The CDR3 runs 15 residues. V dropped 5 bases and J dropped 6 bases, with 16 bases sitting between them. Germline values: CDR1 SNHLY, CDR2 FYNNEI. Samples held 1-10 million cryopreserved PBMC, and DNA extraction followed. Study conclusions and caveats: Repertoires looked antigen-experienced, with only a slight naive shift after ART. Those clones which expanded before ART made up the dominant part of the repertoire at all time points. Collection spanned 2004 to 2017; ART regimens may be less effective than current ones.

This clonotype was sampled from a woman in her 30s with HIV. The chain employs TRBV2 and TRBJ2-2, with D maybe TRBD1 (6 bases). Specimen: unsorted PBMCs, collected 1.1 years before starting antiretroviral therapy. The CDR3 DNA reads TGTGCCAGCAGTAGAATAACAGGGTCCCCCGGGGAGCTGTTTTTT. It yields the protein CASSRITGSPGELFF.